This T cell receptor beta chain was sequenced for a study of a mutant IDH1 vaccine in newly diagnosed glioma. Overall study context: In some groups vaccination began 4-6 weeks post-radiotherapy; others received it with temozolomide.

The ends were cut back, 2 bases at V and 6 bases at J, with 15 bases in the middle. Germline-derived CDR1 and CDR2 are MNHEY and SMNVEV (reference sequence). The CDR3 sequence is 15 residues long. The data were produced by immunoSEQ multiplex PCR, yet TCRdb's version contains in-frame clones alone and is incomplete. The profile shows 110,000 or so clones, 90% of them singletons. Time point defined: week 11, during vaccination. Each vaccine dose was 300 ug of mutant IDH1 20-mer peptide, with topical imiquimod. New WHO grade 3 or 4 astrocytomas that were IDH1-mutant and ATRX-lost occurred in the donors. Study findings and constraints: Immune responses arising from the vaccine appeared in about 93% of patients.

Notes on this clone: Its antigen remains unidentified.

The receptor comes from a woman between 45 and 65 years old with glioma. The chain has TRBV27 and TRBJ2-3, with D perhaps matching TRBD1 (5 bases). The specimen comprised PBMCs, sampled from a glioma patient whose treatment included an IDH1 peptide vaccine. CDR3 coding DNA: TGTGCCAGCAGTTTAATGGCAGGGCGATCTGATACGCAGTATTTT. It encodes CASSLMAGRSDTQYF.